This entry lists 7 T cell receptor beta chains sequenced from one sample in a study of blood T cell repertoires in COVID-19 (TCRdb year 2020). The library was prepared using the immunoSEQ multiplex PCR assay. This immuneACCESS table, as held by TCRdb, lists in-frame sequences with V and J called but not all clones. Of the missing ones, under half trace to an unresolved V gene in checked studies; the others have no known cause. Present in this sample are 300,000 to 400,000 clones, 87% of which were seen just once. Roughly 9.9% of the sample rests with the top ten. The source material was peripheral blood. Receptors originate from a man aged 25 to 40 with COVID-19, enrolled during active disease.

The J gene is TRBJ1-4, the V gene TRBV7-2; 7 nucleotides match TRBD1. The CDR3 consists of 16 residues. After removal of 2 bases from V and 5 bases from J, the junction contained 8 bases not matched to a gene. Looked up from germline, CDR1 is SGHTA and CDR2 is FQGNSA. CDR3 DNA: TGTGCCAGCAGCTTAAGGGGACAGCTGATAAATGAAAAACTGTTTTTT. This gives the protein CASSLRGQLINEKLFF.

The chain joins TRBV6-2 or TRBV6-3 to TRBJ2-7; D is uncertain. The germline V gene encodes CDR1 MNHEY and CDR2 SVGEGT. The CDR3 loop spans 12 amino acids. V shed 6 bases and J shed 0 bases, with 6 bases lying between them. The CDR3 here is CASSRSSYEQYF. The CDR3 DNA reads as TGTGCCAGCAGCCGGAGCTCCTACGAGCAGTACTTC.

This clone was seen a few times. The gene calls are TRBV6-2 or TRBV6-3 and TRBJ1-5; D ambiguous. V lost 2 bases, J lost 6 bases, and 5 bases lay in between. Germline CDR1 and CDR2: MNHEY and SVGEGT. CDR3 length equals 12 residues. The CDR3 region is CASSYVSQPQHF. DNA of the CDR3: TGTGCCAGCAGTTACGTCAGTCAGCCCCAGCATTTT.

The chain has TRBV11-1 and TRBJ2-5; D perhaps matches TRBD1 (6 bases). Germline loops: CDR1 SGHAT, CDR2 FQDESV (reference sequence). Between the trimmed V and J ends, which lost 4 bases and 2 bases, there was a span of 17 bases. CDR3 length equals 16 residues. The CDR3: CASSSPNRQVQETQYF. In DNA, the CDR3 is TGTGCCAGCAGCTCCCCTAACCGACAGGTTCAAGAGACCCAGTACTTC.

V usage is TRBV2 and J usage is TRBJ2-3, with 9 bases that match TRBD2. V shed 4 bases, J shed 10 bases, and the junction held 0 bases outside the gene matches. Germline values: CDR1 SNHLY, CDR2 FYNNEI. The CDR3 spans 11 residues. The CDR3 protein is CASSGLAAQYF. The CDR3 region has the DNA TGTGCCAGCAGTGGACTAGCGGCGCAGTATTTT.

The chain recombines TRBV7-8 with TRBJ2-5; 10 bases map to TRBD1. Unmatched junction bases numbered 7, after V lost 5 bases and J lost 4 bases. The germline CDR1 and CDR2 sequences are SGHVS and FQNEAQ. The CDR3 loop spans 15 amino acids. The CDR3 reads CASSLWTGGSETQYF. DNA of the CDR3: TGTGCCAGCAGCCTTTGGACAGGGGGTTCAGAGACCCAGTACTTC.

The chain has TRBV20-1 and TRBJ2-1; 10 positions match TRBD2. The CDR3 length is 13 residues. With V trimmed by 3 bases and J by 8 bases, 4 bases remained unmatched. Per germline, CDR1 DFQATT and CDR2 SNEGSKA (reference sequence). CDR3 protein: CSASPSGRDEQFF. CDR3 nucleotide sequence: TGCAGTGCTAGTCCTAGCGGGAGAGATGAGCAGTTCTTC.